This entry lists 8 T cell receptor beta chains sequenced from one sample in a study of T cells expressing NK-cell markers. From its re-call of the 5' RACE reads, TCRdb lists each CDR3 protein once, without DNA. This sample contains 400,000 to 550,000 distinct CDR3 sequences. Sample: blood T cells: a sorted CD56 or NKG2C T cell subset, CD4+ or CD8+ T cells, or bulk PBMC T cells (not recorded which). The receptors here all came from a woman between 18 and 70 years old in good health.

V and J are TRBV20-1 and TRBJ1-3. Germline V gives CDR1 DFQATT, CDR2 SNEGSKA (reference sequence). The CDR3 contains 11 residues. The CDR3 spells CSATGGNTIYF.

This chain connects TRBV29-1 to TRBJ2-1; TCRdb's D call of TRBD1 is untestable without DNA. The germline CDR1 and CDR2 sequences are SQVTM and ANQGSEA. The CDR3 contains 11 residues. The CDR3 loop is CSVARGNEQFF.

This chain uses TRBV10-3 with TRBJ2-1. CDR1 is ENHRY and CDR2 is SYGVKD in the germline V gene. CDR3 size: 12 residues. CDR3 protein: CAISEPTRDQFF.

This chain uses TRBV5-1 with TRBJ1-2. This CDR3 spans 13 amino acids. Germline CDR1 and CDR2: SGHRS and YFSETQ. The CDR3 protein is CASSLEAAYGYTF.

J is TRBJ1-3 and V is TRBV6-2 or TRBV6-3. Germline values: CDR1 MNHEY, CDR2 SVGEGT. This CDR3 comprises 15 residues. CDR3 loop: CASSYPWASGNTIYF.

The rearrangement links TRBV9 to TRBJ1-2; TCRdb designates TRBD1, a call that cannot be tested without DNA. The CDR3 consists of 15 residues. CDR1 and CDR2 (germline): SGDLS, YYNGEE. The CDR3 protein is CASSVQRTGSYGYTF. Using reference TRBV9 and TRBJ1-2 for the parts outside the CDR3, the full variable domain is DSGVTQTPKHLITATGQRVTLRCSPRSGDLSVYWYQQSLDQGLQFLIQYYNGEERAKGNILERFSAQQFPDLHSELNLSSLELGDSALYFCASSVQRTGSYGYTFGSGTRLTVV.

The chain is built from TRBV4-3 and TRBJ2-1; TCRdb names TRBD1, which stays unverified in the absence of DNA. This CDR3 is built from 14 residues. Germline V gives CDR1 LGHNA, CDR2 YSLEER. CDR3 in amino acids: CASSAGVRGNEQFF.

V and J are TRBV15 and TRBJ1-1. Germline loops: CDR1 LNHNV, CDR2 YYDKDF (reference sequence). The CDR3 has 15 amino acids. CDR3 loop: CATSRYSYLDTEAFF.